The sequence of this T cell receptor (beta chain) was determined in a study of T-cell memory formation after mild COVID-19. Per the germline V gene, CDR1 is LGHNT and CDR2 is FRNRAP. The V and J ends lost 2 bases and 0 bases, in that order; junction bases with no gene match: 1. CDR3 length: 15 residues. This clonotype has more than one count but fewer than ten. Sample barcodes and UMIs were carried by the TCR alpha and TCR beta cDNA libraries that 5'RACE generated with constant-segment primers. TCRdb passed the 5' RACE reads through MiXCR, listing each CDR3 protein once. In the table there are 300,000 to 400,000 distinct CDR3 sequences, approximately 15% of which are singletons.

The sequencing sample was made of PBMCs or a T cell subset sorted from them (not recorded which). The J gene is TRBJ2-3, the V gene TRBV12-5; TRBD2 matches at 8 bases. The receptor comes from a man between 18 and 29 years old who had mild COVID-19 (a few samples of this study predate the infection). Cell type and time point are not known. CDR3 nucleotides: TGTGCTAGTGGTTTGCCTAGCGGGAGCACAGATACGCAGTATTTT. Translating gives CASGLPSGSTDTQYF.